The present TCR beta chain was sequenced within a study of T cells in Graves' hyperthyroidism and ophthalmopathy. Study overall: The authors collected peripheral blood at initial diagnosis, before any treatment.

Ophthalmopathy patients had moderate-to-severe active disease, CAS ≥3, NOSPECS ≥4, and disease duration under 3 months. Clinical symptoms, serum thyroxine and TRAb, thyroid ultrasound and orbital computed tomography together formed the diagnostic basis. RNA transcripts yielded amplified TCR beta CDR3 regions. First-round RT-PCR with HTBI primers amplified the TCR CDR3 region. TCRdb used MiXCR to reprocess the multiplex PCR reads, holding one entry per CDR3 protein. The table includes 500,000 to 750,000 distinct CDR3 sequences, more than 13% detected once. CDR1 is MDHEN and CDR2 is SYDVKM in the germline V gene. V trimming: 4 bases; J trimming: 2 bases; junction bases outside the gene matches: 8. This CDR3 is built from 15 residues.

This sequence was found in a young woman with Graves' ophthalmopathy. Input material: blood. The chain joins TRBV28 to TRBJ2-7; 7 bases are shared with TRBD1. Written as DNA, the CDR3 is TGTGCCAGCAGTTCAGTCAGGGACAGAGCCTACGAGCAGTACTTC. This gives the protein CASSSVRDRAYEQYF.